This TCR beta chain stems from a study of STAT3 mutations in large granular lymphocyte leukemia (dated by TCRdb to about 2019). Background for the entire study: In roughly half of the longitudinally sequenced T-LGLL patients, canonical activating STAT3 mutations were detected. Over half of the T-LGLL patients were given one or more immunosuppressive therapy regimens, and 40% of those treated had a hematologic response. To reconstruct clonal hierarchy and dynamics, serial deep sequencing of TCRbeta CDR3 and STAT3 was performed in patients with T-cell large granular lymphocyte leukemia. From an initial cohort of 207 LGL patients, eighteen representative T-LGLL cases were selected for longitudinal TCRbeta and STAT3 sequencing. Two patients with natural killer LGL leukemia were also sequenced longitudinally as controls within the study. Patients were sequenced at 4 time points on average, with the number of samplings per patient ranging from 2 to 8. Summary of the overall study and its limitations: Because no samples were available when a clone first appeared, clonal expansion was inferred from samplings taken at other points. Because codominant clonotypes persisted in some patients, a small but highly pathogenic clone may have been missed. TCR clonotype switching after therapy was observed in 6 of 18 patients, and all newly emerging clones were found to be STAT3 wild type. Variable intervals between samplings and differing treatment regimens complicated linking therapy response to changes in TCR clonal burden. In several patients, dominant TCR clone burden exceeded STAT3 mutant burden, suggesting STAT3 mutation arose secondarily within a pre-expanded clone. Every T-LGLL patient showed at least one immunodominant TCRbeta clonotype, and about half showed multiple immunodominant subclonotypes.

An Illumina MiSeq was used to sequence the TCRbeta libraries, yielding an average of about 42,000 productive templates per sample. The immunoSEQ assay, which uses multiplex PCR amplification, was used to generate TCRbeta CDR3 libraries. Concerning the study's data processing: Repertoire diversity was calculated as previously defined, with values near 0 taken to indicate extremely monoclonal samples. Entries here come from immuneACCESS through TCRdb and include only in-frame sequences with V and J called. Some clones fail to appear in such tables; in the studies checked, an unresolved V gene covers under half of the shortfall, and the cause of the remainder is unknown. V and J calls and clone size follow that table, whereas D and trimming were derived from the DNA. Within this sample are around 39,000 clones, with about 88% of them counted one time only. Jointly, the top ten make up over 0.4% of the sample.

The junction shows trimming of 6 bases on V and 1 base on J, plus 3 bases between the germline ends. The germline V gene specifies MDHEN as CDR1 and SYDVKM as CDR2. CDR3 length: 11 amino acids, cysteine to phenylalanine. Only CDR3 DNA is held: 33 bases, read in frame from base 1. A word on this clone: Its target antigen remains unknown. No base-level quality is on record; no much larger clone is a single base apart.

DNA was extracted from blood mononuclear cells, and the same DNA was used for both TCR and STAT3 sequencing. The sequencing input was PBMCs. The chain is assembled from TRBV28 and TRBJ2-5; the D gene is not confidently resolved. The sequence came from a human donor with T large granular lymphocyte leukemia. Some clones in this sample may be carry-over from other donors' samples. The DNA sequence is given as TGTGCCAGCAGAGGCCAAGAGACCCAGTACTTC. This translates into CASRGQETQYF.